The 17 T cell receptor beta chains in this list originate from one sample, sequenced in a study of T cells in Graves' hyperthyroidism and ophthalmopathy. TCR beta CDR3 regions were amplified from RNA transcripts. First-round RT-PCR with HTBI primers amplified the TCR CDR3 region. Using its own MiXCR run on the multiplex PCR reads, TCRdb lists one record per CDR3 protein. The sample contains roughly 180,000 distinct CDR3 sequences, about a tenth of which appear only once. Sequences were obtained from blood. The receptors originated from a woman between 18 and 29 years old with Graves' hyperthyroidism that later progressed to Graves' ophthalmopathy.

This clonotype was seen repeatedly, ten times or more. The CDR3 loop is CASSVEGGVENEQFF. The CDR3 DNA reads as TGTGCCAGCAGCGTAGAGGGAGGGGTTGAAAATGAGCAGTTCTTC. V usage is TRBV9 and J usage is TRBJ2-1; TRBD2 aligns across 7 bases. Germline V gene data show CDR1 as SGDLS and CDR2 as YYNGEE. J gave up 7 bases and V 0 bases, and 7 bases lay outside the gene matches. CDR3 length: 15 residues. Full variable domain (remainder filled in from reference TRBV9 and TRBJ2-1): DSGVTQTPKHLITATGQRVTLRCSPRSGDLSVYWYQQSLDQGLQFLIQYYNGEERAKGNILERFSAQQFPDLHSELNLSSLELGDSALYFCASSVEGGVENEQFFGPGTRLTVL.

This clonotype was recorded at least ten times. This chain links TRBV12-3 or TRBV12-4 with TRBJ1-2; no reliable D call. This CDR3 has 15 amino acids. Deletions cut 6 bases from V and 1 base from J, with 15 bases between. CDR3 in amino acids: CASSPGHGINYGYTF. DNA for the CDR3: TGTGCCAGCAGCCCAGGCCACGGGATTAACTATGGCTACACCTTC.

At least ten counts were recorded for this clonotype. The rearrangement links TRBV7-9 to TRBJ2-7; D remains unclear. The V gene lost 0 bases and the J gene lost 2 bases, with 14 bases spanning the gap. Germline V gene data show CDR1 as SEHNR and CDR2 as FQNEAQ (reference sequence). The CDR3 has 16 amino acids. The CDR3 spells CASSLARSSTTYEQYF. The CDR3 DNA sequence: TGTGCCAGCAGCTTAGCGAGGTCCAGTACTACCTACGAGCAGTACTTC.

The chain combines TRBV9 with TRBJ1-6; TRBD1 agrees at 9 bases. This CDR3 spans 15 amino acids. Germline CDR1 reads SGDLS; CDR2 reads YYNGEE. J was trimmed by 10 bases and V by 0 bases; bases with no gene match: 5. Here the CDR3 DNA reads TGTGCCAGCAGCGTAGAGGGACAGGGTGTATCACCCCTCCACTTT. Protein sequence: CASSVEGQGVSPLHF.

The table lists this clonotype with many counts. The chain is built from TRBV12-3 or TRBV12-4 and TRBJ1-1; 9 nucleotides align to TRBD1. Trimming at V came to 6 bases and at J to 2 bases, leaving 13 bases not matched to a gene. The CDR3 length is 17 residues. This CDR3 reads CASSIREGTGFNTEAFF. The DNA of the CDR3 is TGTGCCAGCAGCATACGGGAAGGGACAGGGTTCAACACTGAAGCTTTCTTT.

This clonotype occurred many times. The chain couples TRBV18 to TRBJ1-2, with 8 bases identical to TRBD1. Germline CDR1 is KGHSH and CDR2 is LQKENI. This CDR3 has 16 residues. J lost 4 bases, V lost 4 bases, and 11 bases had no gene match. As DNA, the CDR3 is TGTGCCAGCTCACGCGATGGGACAGGACTTATCTATGGCTACACCTTC. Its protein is CASSRDGTGLIYGYTF.

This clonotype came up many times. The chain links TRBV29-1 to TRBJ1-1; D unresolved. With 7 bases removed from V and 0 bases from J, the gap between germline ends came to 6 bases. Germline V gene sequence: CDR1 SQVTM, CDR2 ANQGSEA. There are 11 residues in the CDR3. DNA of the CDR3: TGCAGCGCCGATATGAACACTGAAGCTTTCTTT. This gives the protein CSADMNTEAFF.

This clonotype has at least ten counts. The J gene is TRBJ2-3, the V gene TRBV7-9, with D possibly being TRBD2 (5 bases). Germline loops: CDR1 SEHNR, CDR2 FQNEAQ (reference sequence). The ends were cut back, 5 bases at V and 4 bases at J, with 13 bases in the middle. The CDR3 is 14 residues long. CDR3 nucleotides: TGTGCCAGCAGCCCCGAGGACTTTTCAGATACGCAGTATTTT. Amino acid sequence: CASSPEDFSDTQYF.

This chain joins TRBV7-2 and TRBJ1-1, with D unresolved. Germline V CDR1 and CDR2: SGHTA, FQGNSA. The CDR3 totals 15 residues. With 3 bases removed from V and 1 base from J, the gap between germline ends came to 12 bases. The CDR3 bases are TGTGCCAGCAGCTTTAAAATGGCAGGGAACACTGAAGCTTTCTTT. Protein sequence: CASSFKMAGNTEAFF. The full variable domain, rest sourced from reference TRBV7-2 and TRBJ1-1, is GAGVSQSPSNKVTEKGKDVELRCDPISGHTALYWYRQSLGQGLEFLIYFQGNSAPDKSGLPSDRFSAERTGGSVSTLTIQRTQQEDSAVYLCASSFKMAGNTEAFFGQGTRLTVV.

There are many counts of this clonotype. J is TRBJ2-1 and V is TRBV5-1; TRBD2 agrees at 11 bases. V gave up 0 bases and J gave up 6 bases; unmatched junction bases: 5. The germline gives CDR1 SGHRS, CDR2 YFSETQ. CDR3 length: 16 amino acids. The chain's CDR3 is CASSLVTSGRLNEQFF. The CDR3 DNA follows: TGCGCCAGCAGCTTGGTAACTAGCGGGAGACTCAATGAGCAGTTCTTC.

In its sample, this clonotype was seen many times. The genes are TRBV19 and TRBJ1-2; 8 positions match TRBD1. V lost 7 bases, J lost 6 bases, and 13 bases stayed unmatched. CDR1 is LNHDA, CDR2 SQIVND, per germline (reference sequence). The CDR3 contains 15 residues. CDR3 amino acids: CASKVSGGAMDGYTF. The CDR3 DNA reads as TGTGCCAGTAAAGTATCAGGGGGCGCGATGGATGGCTACACCTTC.

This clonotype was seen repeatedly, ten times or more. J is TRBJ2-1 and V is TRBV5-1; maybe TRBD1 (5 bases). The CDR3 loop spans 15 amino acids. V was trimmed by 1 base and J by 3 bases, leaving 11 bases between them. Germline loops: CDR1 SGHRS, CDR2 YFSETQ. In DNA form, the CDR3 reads TGCGCCAGCAGCTTGTCGGACACCATCTACAATGAGCAGTTCTTC. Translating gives CASSLSDTIYNEQFF.

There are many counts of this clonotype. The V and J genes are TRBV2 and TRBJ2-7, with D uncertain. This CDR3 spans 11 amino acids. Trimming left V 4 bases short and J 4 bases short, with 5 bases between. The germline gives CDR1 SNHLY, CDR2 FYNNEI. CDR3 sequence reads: CASSGQYEQYF. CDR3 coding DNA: TGTGCCAGCAGTGGACAATACGAGCAGTACTTC.

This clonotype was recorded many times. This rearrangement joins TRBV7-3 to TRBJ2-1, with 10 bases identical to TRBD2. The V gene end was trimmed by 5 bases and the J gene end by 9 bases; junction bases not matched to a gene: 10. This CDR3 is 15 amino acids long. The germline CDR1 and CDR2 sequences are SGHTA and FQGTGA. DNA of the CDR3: TGTGCCAGCAGCCCCCAAGCGGGAGGGCCTGTTGAGCAGTTCTTC. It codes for CASSPQAGGPVEQFF.

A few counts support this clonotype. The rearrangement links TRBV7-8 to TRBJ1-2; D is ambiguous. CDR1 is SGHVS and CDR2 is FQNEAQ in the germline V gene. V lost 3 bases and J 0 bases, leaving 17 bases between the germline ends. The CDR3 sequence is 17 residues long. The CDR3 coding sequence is TGTGCCAGCAGCTTTATCAGCATCCCGGCAGCTAACTATGGCTACACCTTC. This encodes CASSFISIPAANYGYTF.

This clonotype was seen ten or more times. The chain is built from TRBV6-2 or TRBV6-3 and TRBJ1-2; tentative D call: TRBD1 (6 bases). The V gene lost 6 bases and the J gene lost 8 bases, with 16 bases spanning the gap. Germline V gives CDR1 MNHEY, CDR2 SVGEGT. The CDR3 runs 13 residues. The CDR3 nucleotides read TGTGCCAGCAGCTCCGACAGGACGGGCGGCTACACCTTC. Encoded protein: CASSSDRTGGYTF.

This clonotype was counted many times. The CDR3 is CATSRGSSNSQPQHF. DNA of the CDR3: TGTGCCACCAGCAGAGGTTCGTCCAACAGTCAGCCCCAGCATTTT. V is TRBV15 and J is TRBJ1-5; D ambiguous. V was shortened by 1 base and J by 6 bases, with 13 bases between the two germline ends. The CDR3 covers 15 residues. The germline V gene encodes CDR1 LNHNV and CDR2 YYDKDF (reference sequence).